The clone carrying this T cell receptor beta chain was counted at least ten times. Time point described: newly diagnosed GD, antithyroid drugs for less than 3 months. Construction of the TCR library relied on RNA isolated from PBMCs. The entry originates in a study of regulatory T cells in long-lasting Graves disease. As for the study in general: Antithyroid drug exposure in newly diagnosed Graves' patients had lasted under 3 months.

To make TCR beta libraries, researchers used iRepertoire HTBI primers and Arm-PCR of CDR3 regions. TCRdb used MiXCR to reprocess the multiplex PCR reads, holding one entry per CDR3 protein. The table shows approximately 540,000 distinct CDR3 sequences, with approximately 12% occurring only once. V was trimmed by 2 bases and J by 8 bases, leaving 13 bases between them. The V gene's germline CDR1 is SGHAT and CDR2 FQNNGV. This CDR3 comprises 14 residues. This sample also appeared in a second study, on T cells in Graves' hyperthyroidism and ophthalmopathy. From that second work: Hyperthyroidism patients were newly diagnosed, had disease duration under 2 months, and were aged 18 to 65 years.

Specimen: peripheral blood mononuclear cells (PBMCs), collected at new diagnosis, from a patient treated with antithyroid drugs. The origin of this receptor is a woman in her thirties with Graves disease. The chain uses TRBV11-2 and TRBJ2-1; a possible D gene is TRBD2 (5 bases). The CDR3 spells CASSLLLVEDEQFF. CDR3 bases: TGTGCCAGCAGCTTATTACTAGTAGAGGATGAGCAGTTCTTC.